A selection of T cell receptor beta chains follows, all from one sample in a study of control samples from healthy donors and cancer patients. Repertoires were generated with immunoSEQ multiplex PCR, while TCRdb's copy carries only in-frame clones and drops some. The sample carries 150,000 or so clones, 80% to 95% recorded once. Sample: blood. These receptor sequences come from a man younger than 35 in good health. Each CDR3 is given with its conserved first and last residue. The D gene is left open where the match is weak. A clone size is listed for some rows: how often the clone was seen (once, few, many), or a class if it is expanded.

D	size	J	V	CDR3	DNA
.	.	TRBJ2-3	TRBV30	CAWSVYGRGDTQYF	TGTGCCTGGAGTGTTTACGGGAGAGGAGATACGCAGTATTTT
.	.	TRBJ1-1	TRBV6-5	CASVFGGRNTEAFF	TGTGCCAGTGTGTTCGGGGGGCGGAACACTGAAGCTTTCTTT
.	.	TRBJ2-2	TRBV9	CASSVGGTGELFF	TGTGCCAGCAGCGTAGGGGGTACCGGGGAGCTGTTTTTT
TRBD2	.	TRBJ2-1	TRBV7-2	CASSSWTSRGNEQFF	TGTGCCAGCAGCTCTTGGACTAGTCGCGGTAATGAGCAGTTCTTC
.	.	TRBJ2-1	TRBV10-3	CAIRPTAGTYNEQFF	TGTGCCATCAGACCAACGGCGGGAACCTACAATGAGCAGTTCTTC
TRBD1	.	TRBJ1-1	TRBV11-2	CASSPGTGYTEAFF	TGTGCCAGCAGCCCCGGGACAGGGTACACTGAAGCTTTCTTT
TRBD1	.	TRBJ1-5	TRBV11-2	CASSLPGQGAQPQHF	TGTGCCAGCAGCTTGCCCGGACAGGGGGCTCAGCCCCAGCATTTT
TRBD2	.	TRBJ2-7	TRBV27	CASSFGGGAYEQYF	TGTGCCAGCAGTTTCGGGGGGGGAGCCTACGAGCAGTACTTC
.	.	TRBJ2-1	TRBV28	CASSLVRYNEQFF	TGTGCCAGCAGTTTGGTTCGATACAATGAGCAGTTCTTC
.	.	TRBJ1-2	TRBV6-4	CASSALLTVQNTNYGYTF	TGTGCCAGCAGTGCACTCCTGACAGTTCAAAACACTAACTATGGCTACACCTTC
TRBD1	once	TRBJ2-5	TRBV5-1	CASSLVRDRGVQETQYF	TGCGCCAGCAGCTTGGTCCGGGACAGGGGGGTCCAAGAGACCCAGTACTTC
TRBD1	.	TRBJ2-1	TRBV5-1	CASSLDGQATYNEQFF	TGCGCCAGCAGCTTGGATGGACAGGCAACCTACAATGAGCAGTTCTTC
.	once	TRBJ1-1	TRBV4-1	CASSQDLRNTEAFF	TGCGCCAGCAGCCAAGATCTGAGGAACACTGAAGCTTTCTTT
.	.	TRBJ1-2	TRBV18	CASSPSGSYGYTF	TGTGCCAGCTCACCTAGTGGGAGCTATGGCTACACCTTC
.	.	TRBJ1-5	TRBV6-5	CASSYGRSGGNQPQHF	TGTGCCAGCAGTTACGGACGGTCGGGAGGCAATCAGCCCCAGCATTTT
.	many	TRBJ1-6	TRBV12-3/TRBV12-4	CASRGEDSTLHF	TGTGCCAGCCGGGGCGAGGACTCCACCCTCCACTTT
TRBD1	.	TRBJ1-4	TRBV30	CAWTTRGMPNEKLFF	TGTGCCTGGACCACCAGGGGGATGCCTAATGAAAAACTGTTTTTT
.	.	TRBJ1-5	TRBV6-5	CASIQSNSNQPQHF	TGTGCCAGCATACAGAGTAATAGCAATCAGCCCCAGCATTTT
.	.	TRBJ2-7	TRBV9	CASSRLGLNSYEQYF	TGTGCCAGCAGCCGACTGGGACTCAACTCCTACGAGCAGTACTTC
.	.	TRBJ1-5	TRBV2	CASSEPKSNQPQHF	TGTGCCAGCAGCGAGCCAAAAAGCAATCAGCCCCAGCATTTT
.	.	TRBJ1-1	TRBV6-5	CASLRGRDTEAFF	TGTGCCAGCCTCAGGGGAAGGGACACTGAAGCTTTCTTT
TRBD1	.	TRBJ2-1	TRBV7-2	CASSLDGQGYNEQFF	TGTGCCAGCAGCTTGGATGGACAGGGCTACAATGAGCAGTTCTTC
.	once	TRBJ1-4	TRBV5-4	CASSFKGKLFF	TGTGCCAGCAGCTTCAAGGGAAAACTGTTTTTT
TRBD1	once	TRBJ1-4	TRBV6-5	CASMGQNEKLFF	TGTGCCAGCATGGGACAGAATGAAAAACTGTTTTTT
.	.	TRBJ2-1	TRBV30	CAWGLTGKNEQFF	TGTGCCTGGGGCCTTACAGGGAAGAATGAGCAGTTCTTC
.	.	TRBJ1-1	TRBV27	CASSSLGAGVAFF	TGTGCCAGCAGTTCTCTGGGCGCGGGGGTGGCTTTCTTT
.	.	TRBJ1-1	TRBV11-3	CASSSCGPNTEAFF	TGTGCCAGCAGCTCATGCGGCCCGAACACTGAAGCTTTCTTT
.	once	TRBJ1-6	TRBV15	CATSRDFETGNNSPLHF	TGTGCCACCAGCAGGGACTTTGAGACGGGGAATAATTCACCCCTCCACTTT
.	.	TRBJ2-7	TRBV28	CASSSGTGFWNEQYF	TGTGCCAGCAGCTCAGGCACAGGGTTTTGGAACGAGCAGTACTTC
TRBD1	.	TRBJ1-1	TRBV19	CASSIDPRDRGHTEAFF	TGTGCCAGTAGTATAGACCCCCGGGACAGGGGCCACACTGAAGCTTTCTTT
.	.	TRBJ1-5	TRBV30	CAWKGVSGNQPQHF	TGTGCCTGGAAGGGGGTCTCGGGCAATCAGCCCCAGCATTTT
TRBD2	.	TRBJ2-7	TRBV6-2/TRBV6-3	CASSYSLQAGVRDEQYF	TGTGCCAGCAGTTACTCCCTCCAAGCGGGAGTAAGGGACGAGCAGTACTTC
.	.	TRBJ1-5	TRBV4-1	CASSQVYLGDQPQHF	TGCGCCAGCAGCCAAGTGTATTTGGGGGATCAGCCCCAGCATTTT
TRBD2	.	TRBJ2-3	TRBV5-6	CASSLELAGGTDTQYF	TGTGCCAGCAGCTTGGAGCTAGCGGGAGGCACAGATACGCAGTATTTT
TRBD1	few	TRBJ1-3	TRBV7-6	CASSLAGQGNTIYF	TGTGCCAGCAGCTTAGCGGGACAGGGAAACACCATATATTTT
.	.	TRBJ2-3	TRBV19	CATSLLGTQYF	TGTGCCACCTCACTACTTGGGACGCAGTATTTT
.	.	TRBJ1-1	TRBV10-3	CASRENTEAFF	TGTGCCAGTCGCGAGAACACTGAAGCTTTCTTT
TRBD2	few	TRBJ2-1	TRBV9	CASSVAGGPDEQFF	TGTGCCAGCAGCGTGGCGGGAGGGCCCGATGAGCAGTTCTTC
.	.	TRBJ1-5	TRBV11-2	CASSLSGGRQPQHF	TGTGCCAGCAGCTTAAGCGGCGGAAGGCAGCCCCAGCATTTT
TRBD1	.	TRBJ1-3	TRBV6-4	CASSPGQGYPGNTIYF	TGTGCCAGCAGTCCGGGACAGGGCTACCCAGGAAACACCATATATTTT
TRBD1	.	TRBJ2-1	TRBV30	CAWSVGRTGNEQFF	TGTGCCTGGAGTGTAGGAAGGACAGGCAATGAGCAGTTCTTC
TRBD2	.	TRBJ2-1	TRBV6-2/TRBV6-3	CASSQTSSGSLINEQFF	TGTGCCAGCAGTCAAACTTCTAGCGGGTCCCTGATCAATGAGCAGTTCTTC
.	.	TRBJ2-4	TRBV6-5	CASTGGAGGIQYF	TGTGCCAGCACAGGGGGGGCCGGGGGCATTCAGTACTTC
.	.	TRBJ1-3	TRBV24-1	CATQSASGNTIYF	TGTGCCACTCAGTCGGCTTCTGGAAACACCATATATTTT
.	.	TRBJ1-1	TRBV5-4	CASSLGVRVVNTEAFF	TGTGCCAGCAGCTTGGGGGTGCGGGTTGTGAACACTGAAGCTTTCTTT
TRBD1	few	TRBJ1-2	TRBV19	CASSIGKNRGGYTF	TGTGCCAGTAGTATAGGGAAGAACAGGGGTGGCTACACCTTC
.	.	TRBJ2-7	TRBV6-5	CATREAQLSYEQYF	TGTGCCACCCGAGAGGCCCAGCTCTCCTACGAGCAGTACTTC
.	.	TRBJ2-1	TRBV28	CASSLLSSYNEQFF	TGTGCCAGCAGTCTACTCAGCTCCTACAATGAGCAGTTCTTC